This TCR beta chain was retrieved from a study of shared clonotypes between healthy human individuals. Study summary: Three plates were used per donor for CD4 naive, three for CD4 memory, two for CD8 naive and one for CD8 memory.

Measured with immunoSEQ multiplex PCR; TCRdb has only the in-frame clones, and not every one. The profile covers around 510,000 clones, with around 95% appearing a single time and under 0.065% taken by the ten largest. The study's findings and limits: Generation probabilities were higher for clonotypes shared across all four sorted-subset donors than for unshared ones. Sequencing of the sorted subsets was shown by rarefaction to be incomplete despite large depth.

Losses at the gene ends were 4 bases for V and 14 bases for J; bases not matched to a gene: 8. From germline, CDR1 is SGDLS and CDR2 YYNGEE. The CDR3 length is 13 residues. About this clone itself: What it binds is not known.

The rearrangement links TRBV9 to TRBJ2-1; 11 bases fit TRBD2. This TCR was sampled from a woman aged 30 to 39 in good health. Source material: naive CD4+ T cells sorted from blood. Subset reported: CD45RA+ positively selected. The CDR3 bases are TGTGCCAGCAGCCGAACTAGCGGGAGTTCTAAGTTCTTC. Its protein is CASSRTSGSSKFF. The whole variable domain, remainder taken from reference TRBV9 and TRBJ2-1, is DSGVTQTPKHLITATGQRVTLRCSPRSGDLSVYWYQQSLDQGLQFLIQYYNGEERAKGNILERFSAQQFPDLHSELNLSSLELGDSALYFCASSRTSGSSKFFGPGTRLTVL.